Below, 9 T cell receptor beta chains from the same sample are listed, as sequenced in a study of blood T cells in healthy people across ages. PCR was performed a second time for roughly 7 to 11 cycles using a sample-barcoded 5' primer and a J-beta primer mix. TCRdb independently ran MiXCR on the 5' RACE reads; one entry per CDR3 protein. The repertoire holds hundreds of thousands of distinct CDR3 sequences, with about 26% as singletons. This same sample was also part of a study on T cells of mothers and their children.

Sequenced material: blood. Receptors originate from a boy younger than 10 in good health.

The rearrangement joins TRBV20-1 to TRBJ2-5; 7 nucleotides line up with TRBD1. This CDR3 has 14 amino acids. From germline, CDR1 is DFQATT and CDR2 SNEGSKA (reference sequence). V lost 6 bases to trimming and J lost 4 bases; unmatched junction nucleotides: 11. The CDR3 nucleotides read TGCAGTGCACCGCCGAGGGGGCTCGTAGAGACCCAGTACTTC. Residues: CSAPPRGLVETQYF.

This clonotype appeared a few times. The DNA for the CDR3 is TGCGCCAGCAGCCAAGAAGGGGGACAGGGTCACACCGGGGAGCTGTTTTTT. Protein: CASSQEGGQGHTGELFF. V usage is TRBV4-3 and J usage is TRBJ2-2, with 9 nucleotides matching TRBD1. The CDR3 totals 17 residues. Unmatched junction bases numbered 5, after V lost 0 bases and J lost 3 bases. Germline loops: CDR1 LGHNA, CDR2 YSLEER.

The J gene is TRBJ2-7, the V gene TRBV6-2 or TRBV6-3; D may be TRBD2 (6 bases). CDR3 size: 17 residues. V was shortened by 5 bases and J by 3 bases, with 23 bases between the two germline ends. Germline V gene data show CDR1 as MNHEY and CDR2 as SVGEGT. In DNA form, the CDR3 reads TGTGCCAGCAGTCTCCTGGCCCCCGGGGGTCCTTTCTACGAGCAGTACTTC. Translating gives CASSLLAPGGPFYEQYF.

The chain is built from TRBV18 and TRBJ2-1; 15 bases match TRBD2. V shed 5 bases, J shed 8 bases, and the junction held 10 bases outside the gene matches. The CDR3 totals 17 residues. Germline lookup yields CDR1 KGHSH and CDR2 LQKENI. The CDR3 loop reads CASSTGLAGGFIDEQFF. DNA for the CDR3: TGTGCCAGCTCAACGGGACTAGCGGGAGGCTTTATCGATGAGCAGTTCTTC.

This clonotype turned up a few times. Here the CDR3 DNA reads TGCAGTGCCCCTGGGCGGGGGAGCAATGAGCAGTTCTTC. As protein: CSAPGRGSNEQFF. This rearrangement joins TRBV20-1 to TRBJ2-7, with 7 bases aligning to TRBD2. With the DNA end fitting TRBJ2-1 better, the J assignment may be wrong. The germline V gene has CDR1 DFQATT and CDR2 SNEGSKA (reference sequence). CDR3 length: 13 residues.

This clonotype occurred a few times. This chain connects TRBV7-9 to TRBJ1-2; D may be TRBD1 (5 bases). Trimming took off 5 bases at V and 0 bases at J, with 19 bases between the two ends. The germline V gene has CDR1 SEHNR and CDR2 FQNEAQ (reference sequence). CDR3 size: 17 residues. The CDR3 sequence: CASSPQVFSLTNYGYTF. CDR3 coding DNA: TGTGCCAGCAGCCCACAGGTATTCTCGCTGACTAACTATGGCTACACCTTC.

In this sample, this clonotype turned up a few times. The rearrangement joins TRBV7-6 to TRBJ1-2, with a tentative D call TRBD1 (5 bases). The germline V gene encodes CDR1 SGHVS and CDR2 FNYEAQ. Deletions cut 5 bases from V and 6 bases from J, with 13 bases between. The CDR3 has 13 residues. CDR3 DNA sequence: TGTGCCAGCAGCGCAACGGGACGAAATGGCTACACCTTC. Amino acids: CASSATGRNGYTF.

J is TRBJ2-2 and V is TRBV14; D unresolved. Germline V gives CDR1 SGHDN, CDR2 FVKESK. There are 14 residues in the CDR3. V was cut by 5 bases and J by 5 bases, with 12 bases left in between. The DNA for the CDR3 is TGTGCCAGCAGCAGGTACAAGGCGACCGGGGAGCTGTTTTTT. Its translation is CASSRYKATGELFF. The whole variable domain, remainder taken from reference TRBV14 and TRBJ2-2, is EAGVTQFPSHSVIEKGQTVTLRCDPISGHDNLYWYRRVMGKEIKFLLHFVKESKQDESGMPNNRFLAERTGGTYSTLKVQPAELEDSGVYFCASSRYKATGELFFGEGSRLTVL.

This clonotype was counted a single time. This chain connects TRBV29-1 to TRBJ2-4; 9 positions match TRBD1. The CDR3 spans 16 residues. V trimming: 0 bases; J trimming: 2 bases; junction bases outside the gene matches: 5. Looked up from germline, CDR1 is SQVTM and CDR2 is ANQGSEA. In DNA, the CDR3 is TGCAGCGTTGAAGAAACAGGGGGCGCGACCAAAAACATTCAGTACTTC. It translates to CSVEETGGATKNIQYF.